The clone carrying this TCR beta chain was seen just once. Its cognate antigen is unknown. This entry is derived from a study of CD8 T cells in ankylosing spondylitis. Whole-study results and caveats: The study identified a TCR beta motif of under ten highly homologous variants that appeared characteristic of ankylosing spondylitis blood. Peripheral blood held disease-linked clones only at relatively low frequency, and these were CD8+. Significantly higher representation of disease-linked clones was reported for matched ankylosing spondylitis synovial fluid.

The CDR3 totals 19 residues. Making the TCR beta libraries involved quantitative 5'-RACE with molecular barcodes. A single record per CDR3 protein comes from TCRdb applying MiXCR to the 5' RACE reads. This sample has about 220,000 distinct CDR3 sequences, with roughly 18% found just once. The chain carries TRBV12-2 and TRBJ2-7; TRBD2 is taken as the D call from the table, unchecked against the DNA. TRBV12-2 counts as a pseudogene. The TCR sequence derives from a male donor with ankylosing spondylitis. Sequenced sample: blood, either unsorted or a sorted T cell fraction (not recorded which). The CDR3 DNA reads as TGTGCAAGTCGCTCACTTTATCGGGGCCTTCGGGCATCCGACGGCGAGCAGTACTTC. Translated, it gives CASRSLYRGLRASDGEQYF.